The present entry profiles one T cell receptor (beta chain) with its context. Its antigen is still unknown. Mixed chimerism was transient after nonmyeloablative marrow transplants from related graft donors. CD4+CD25+CD127- Tregs, CD4+CD25- non-Tregs, CD4 and CD8 cells were sorted. Clones were read by immunoSEQ multiplex PCR, and TCRdb kept only the in-frame ones, dropping some. The profile covers 95,000 or so clones, with 80% to 95% appearing a single time and around 1.6% taken by the ten largest. The data derive from a study of Tregs in tolerant kidney transplant recipients. Study results and limitations: For some patients, primers changed over time, blocking nucleotide-level comparison.

V was cut by 0 bases and J by 6 bases, with 8 bases left in between. Germline CDR1 reads MNHEY; CDR2 reads SVGAGI. This CDR3 contains 13 residues. The TCR sequence derives from a human patient who received a combined kidney and bone marrow transplant. Part of the T cells may come from the graft donor. The material sequenced was CD4+ T cells from blood (PBMCs), taken 12 months after the transplant. The rearrangement uses TRBV6-5 and TRBJ1-2; D is possibly TRBD1 (6 bases). As DNA, the CDR3 is TGTGCCAGCAGTTACTCTAGGGGGAATGGCTACACCTTC. Translating gives CASSYSRGNGYTF.